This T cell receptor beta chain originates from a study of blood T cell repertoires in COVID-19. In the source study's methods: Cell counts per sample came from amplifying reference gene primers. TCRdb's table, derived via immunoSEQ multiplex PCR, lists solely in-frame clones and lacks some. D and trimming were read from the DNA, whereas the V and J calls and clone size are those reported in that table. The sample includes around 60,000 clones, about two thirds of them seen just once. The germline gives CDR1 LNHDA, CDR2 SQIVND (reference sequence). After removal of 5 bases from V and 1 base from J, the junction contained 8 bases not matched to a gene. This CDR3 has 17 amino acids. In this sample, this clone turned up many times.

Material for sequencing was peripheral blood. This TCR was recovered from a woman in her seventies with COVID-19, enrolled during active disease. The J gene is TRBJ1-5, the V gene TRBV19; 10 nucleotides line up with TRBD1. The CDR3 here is CASSPRDRGRSNQPQHF. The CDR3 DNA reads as TGTGCCAGTAGTCCGAGGGACAGGGGAAGAAGCAATCAGCCCCAGCATTTT.